This note documents a single TCR beta chain sequence. There is no known antigen for this receptor. Per-nucleotide qualities are absent, and no much larger clonotype sits a single base away. Patients with a history of autoimmune disease or receiving systemic immunosuppression were excluded from the trial. Peripheral blood for TCR sequencing was collected from all dose cohorts at baseline, on cycle 4 day 1, and on cycle 7 day 1. The samples were taken from a phase I, first-in-human, multicenter, open-label dose-escalation trial of ivuxolimab. Adults with locally advanced or metastatic melanoma, renal cell carcinoma, hepatocellular carcinoma or head and neck squamous cell carcinoma were enrolled in the trial. Before TCR sequencing, CD4+ and CD8+ T cells were separately sorted from peripheral blood. This entry is derived from a study of OX40 agonist ivuxolimab in advanced cancers. Broadly, across the study: Ivuxolimab was a fully human IgG2 agonistic monoclonal antibody targeting the costimulatory receptor OX40 (CD134). Intravenous ivuxolimab was administered to patients every 2 weeks at six dose levels: 0.01, 0.1, 0.3, 1.5, 3 and 10 mg/kg. Among the approximately 50 dose-escalation patients, roughly 20 had hepatocellular carcinoma, around 15 melanoma, 9 renal cell carcinoma and 9 head and neck cancer. In the dose-escalation cohort, 70% to 90% of patients were male, and the mean age was roughly 60 years with a range of roughly 20 to 85. Patients were allowed to have had prior anti-PD-1, anti-PD-L1 or anti-CTLA-4 therapy, and 30% to 50% of the dose-escalation patients had previously received checkpoint inhibitors. Partial responses occurred in three dose-escalation patients, of whom one had hepatocellular carcinoma and two had cutaneous melanoma. The purpose of peripheral TCRbeta sequencing was to test whether ivuxolimab changed TCR sequence diversity and led to clonal T-cell expansion. The paper reports the monotherapy dose-escalation portion (N of about 56 patients) of the phase I ivuxolimab trial. General findings and caveats noted by the study authors: Partial responders in the 0.1-3.0 mg/kg groups had among the lowest normalized peripheral clonal expansion, especially among CD8+ T cells. The antigen specificity of the peripheral T cells that underwent clonal expansion was not determined. Low levels of normalized T-cell clonal expansion were also shown by some nonresponding patients. At doses of 0.1 to 3.0 mg/kg, clonal expansion of both CD4+ and CD8+ T cells in blood was seen between baseline and week 6. After ivuxolimab, CD8+ T cells had more expanded clones than CD4+ T cells on average.

V loses 3 bases of germline sequence and J loses 2 bases, and the interval between the two ends is 7 bases. From a lookup of the germline V gene, CDR1 and CDR2 are SGHTA and FQGTGA. The CDR3 runs 13 amino acids, cysteine and phenylalanine included. Just CDR3 DNA is preserved here, 39 bases in frame from base 1. To sequence the TCRbeta CDR3 region, genomic DNA was isolated from the sorted cells. The immunoSEQ Assay was used to sequence the TCRbeta CDR3 regions. TCRdb re-hosts the immuneACCESS table, in-frame sequences only. Its copies lack some clones; in the studies checked, an unresolved V gene accounts for under half of them, and the cause for the rest is not known. Present in this sample are about 82,000 clones, approximately 85% of which were seen just once. The ten largest clones represent roughly 2.5% of the sample.

Sequenced material: CD4+ or CD8+ T cells sorted from blood, taken in a trial of the OX40 agonist ivuxolimab. This clonotype originated in an adult with an advanced solid tumor such as melanoma, head and neck, liver or kidney cancer. The chain couples TRBV7-3 to TRBJ1-1, with the D gene uncertain. The CDR3 in this case is CASSFEFNTEAFF. The DNA reads as follows: TGTGCCAGCAGCTTTGAGTTCAACACTGAAGCTTTCTTT.